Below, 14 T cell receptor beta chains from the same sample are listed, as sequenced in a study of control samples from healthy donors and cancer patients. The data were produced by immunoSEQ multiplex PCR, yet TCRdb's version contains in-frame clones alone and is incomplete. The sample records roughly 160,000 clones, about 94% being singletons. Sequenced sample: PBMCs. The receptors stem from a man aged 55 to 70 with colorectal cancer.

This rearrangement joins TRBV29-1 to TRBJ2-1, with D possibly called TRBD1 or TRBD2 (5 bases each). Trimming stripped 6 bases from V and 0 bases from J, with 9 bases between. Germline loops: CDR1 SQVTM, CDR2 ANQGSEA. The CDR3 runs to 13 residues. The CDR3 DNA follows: TGCAGCGTGGGACGGAGCTCCTACAATGAGCAGTTCTTC. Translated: CSVGRSSYNEQFF.

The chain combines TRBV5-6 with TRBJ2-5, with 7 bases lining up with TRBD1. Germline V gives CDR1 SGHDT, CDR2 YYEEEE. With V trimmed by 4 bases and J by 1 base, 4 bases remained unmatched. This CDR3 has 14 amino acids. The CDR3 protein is CASSRTGPQETQYF. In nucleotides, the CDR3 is TGTGCCAGCAGCCGGACAGGCCCCCAAGAGACCCAGTACTTC.

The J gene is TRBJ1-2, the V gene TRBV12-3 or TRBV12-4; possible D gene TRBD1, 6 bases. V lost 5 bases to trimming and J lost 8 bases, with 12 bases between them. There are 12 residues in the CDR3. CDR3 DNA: TGTGCCAGCAGTAGAGGGGGTTTAGGCTACACCTTC. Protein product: CASSRGGLGYTF.

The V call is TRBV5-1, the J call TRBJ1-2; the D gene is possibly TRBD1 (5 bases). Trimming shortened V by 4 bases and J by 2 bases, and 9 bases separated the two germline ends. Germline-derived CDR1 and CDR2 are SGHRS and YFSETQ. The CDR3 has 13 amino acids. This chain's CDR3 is CASSQQENYGYTF. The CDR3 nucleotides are TGCGCCAGCAGCCAACAGGAGAACTATGGCTACACCTTC.

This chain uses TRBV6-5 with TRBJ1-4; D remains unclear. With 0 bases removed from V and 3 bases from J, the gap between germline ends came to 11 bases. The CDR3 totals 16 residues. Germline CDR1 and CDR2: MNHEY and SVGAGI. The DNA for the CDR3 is TGTGCCAGCAGTTACTCTGGGTTGCAGGCTAATGAAAAACTGTTTTTT. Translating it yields CASSYSGLQANEKLFF.

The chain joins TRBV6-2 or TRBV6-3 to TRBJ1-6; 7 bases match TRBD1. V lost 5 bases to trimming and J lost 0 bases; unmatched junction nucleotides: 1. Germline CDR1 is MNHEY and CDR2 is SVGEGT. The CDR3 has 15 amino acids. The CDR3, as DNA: TGTGCCAGCAGTGACAGGGTCTCCTATAATTCACCCCTCCACTTT. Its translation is CASSDRVSYNSPLHF.

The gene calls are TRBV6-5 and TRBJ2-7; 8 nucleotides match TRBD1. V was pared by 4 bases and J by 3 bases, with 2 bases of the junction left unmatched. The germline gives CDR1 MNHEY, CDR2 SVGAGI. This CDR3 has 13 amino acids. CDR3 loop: CASSWDRFYEQYF. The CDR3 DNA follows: TGTGCCAGCAGTTGGGACAGGTTCTACGAGCAGTACTTC.

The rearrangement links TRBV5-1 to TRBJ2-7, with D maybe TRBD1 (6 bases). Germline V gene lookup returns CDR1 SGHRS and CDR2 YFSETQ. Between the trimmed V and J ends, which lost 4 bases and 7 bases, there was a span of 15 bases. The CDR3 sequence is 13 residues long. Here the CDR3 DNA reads TGCGCCAGCAGCGTGCAGGGGCGTCGGGAGCAGTACTTC. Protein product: CASSVQGRREQYF.

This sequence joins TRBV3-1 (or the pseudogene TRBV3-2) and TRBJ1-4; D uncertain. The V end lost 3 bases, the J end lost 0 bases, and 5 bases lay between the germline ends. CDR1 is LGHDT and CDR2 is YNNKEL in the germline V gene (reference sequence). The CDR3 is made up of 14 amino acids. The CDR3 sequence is CASSQGATNEKLFF. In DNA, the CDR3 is TGTGCCAGCAGCCAGGGCGCAACTAATGAAAAACTGTTTTTT.

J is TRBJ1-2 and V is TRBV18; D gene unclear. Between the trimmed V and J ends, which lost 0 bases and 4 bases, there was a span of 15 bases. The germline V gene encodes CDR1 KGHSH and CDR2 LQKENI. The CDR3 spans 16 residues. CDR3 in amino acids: CASSPPSIGRRYGYTF. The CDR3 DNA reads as TGTGCCAGCTCACCACCGTCGATCGGAAGACGCTATGGCTACACCTTC.

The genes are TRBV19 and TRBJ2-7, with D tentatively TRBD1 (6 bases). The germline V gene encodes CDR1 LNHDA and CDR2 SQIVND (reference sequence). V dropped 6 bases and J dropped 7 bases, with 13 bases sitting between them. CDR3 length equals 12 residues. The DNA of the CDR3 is TGTGCCAGTAGCATCCAGGGGCGGGAGCAGTACTTC. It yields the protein CASSIQGREQYF. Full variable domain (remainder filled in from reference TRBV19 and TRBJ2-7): DGGITQSPKYLFRKEGQNVTLSCEQNLNHDAMYWYRQDPGQGLRLIYYSQIVNDFQKGDIAEGYSVSREKKESFPLTVTSAQKNPTAFYLCASSIQGREQYFGPGTRLTVT.

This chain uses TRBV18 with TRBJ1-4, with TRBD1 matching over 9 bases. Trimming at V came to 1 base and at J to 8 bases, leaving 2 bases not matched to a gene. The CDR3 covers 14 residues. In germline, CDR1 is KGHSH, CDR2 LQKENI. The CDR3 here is CASSPRDRDEKLFF. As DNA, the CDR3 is TGTGCCAGCTCACCACGGGACAGGGACGAAAAACTGTTTTTT. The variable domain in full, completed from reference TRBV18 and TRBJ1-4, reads NAGVMQNPRHLVRRRGQEARLRCSPMKGHSHVYWYRQLPEEGLKFMVYLQKENIIDESGMPKERFSAEFPKEGPSILRIQQVVRGDSAAYFCASSPRDRDEKLFFGSGTQLSVL.

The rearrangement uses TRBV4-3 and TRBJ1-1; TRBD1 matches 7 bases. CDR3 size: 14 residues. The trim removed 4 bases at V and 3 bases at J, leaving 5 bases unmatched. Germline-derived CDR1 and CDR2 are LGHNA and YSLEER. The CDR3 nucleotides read TGCGCCAGCAGCCGTACCCAGGGGGACACTGAAGCTTTCTTT. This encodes CASSRTQGDTEAFF.

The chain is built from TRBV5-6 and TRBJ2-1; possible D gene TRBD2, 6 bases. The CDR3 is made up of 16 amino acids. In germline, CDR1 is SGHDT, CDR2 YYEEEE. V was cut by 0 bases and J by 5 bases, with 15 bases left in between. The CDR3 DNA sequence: TGTGCCAGCAGCTTGGCCGAATGGCCGGGAGACAATGAGCAGTTCTTC. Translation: CASSLAEWPGDNEQFF. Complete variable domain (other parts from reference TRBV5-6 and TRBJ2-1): DAGVTQSPTHLIKTRGQQVTLRCSPKSGHDTVSWYQQALGQGPQFIFQYYEEEERQRGNFPDRFSGHQFPNYSSELNVNALLLGDSALYLCASSLAEWPGDNEQFFGPGTRLTVL.